These T cell receptor beta chains were read from a single sample in a study of early T cells in non-severe SARS-CoV-2 infection. In TCRdb, the 5' RACE reads were re-called with MiXCR into one record per CDR3 protein. Among about 22,000 distinct CDR3 sequences, about 3.7% were seen once, and the ten largest hold 4.5% to 6%. Source material: whole blood. The receptors were gathered from an adult who was a healthcare worker with PCR-confirmed SARS-CoV-2 infection or an uninfected control (not recorded which). Each CDR3 is given without its conserved first and last residue.

V,length,CDR3
TRBV20-1,11,SAREEPVDEQY
TRBV10-3,14,AISESKSARSYEQY
TRBV5-1,16,ASSLADRGPPYSYEQY
TRBV3-1,14,ASSQGRESSYNEQF
TRBV3-1,10,ASSQAGTEAF
TRBV4-3,12,ASSQVPGDYEQY
TRBV7-9,12,ASSLIRSGNTIY
TRBV4-1,11,ASSPTLGETQY
TRBV7-8,13,ASSSLSGQGTEAF
TRBV12-3/TRBV12-4,13,ASSPPLGVGETQY
TRBV7-6,16,ASSLMDDWTSAYNEQF
TRBV7-3,12,ASSSLAGTGELF
TRBV15,13,ATSRQGSTGYEQY
TRBV10-2,13,ASKGQGAFQETQY
TRBV13,13,ASSARPGVTDTQY
TRBV4-1,11,ASTLQQNTEAF
TRBV6-2/TRBV6-3,9,ATRTPPRAF
TRBV20-1,10,RAGQGGYEQY
TRBV29-1,10,SVAGRDYEQY
TRBV20-1,12,SAGLVSSYNEQF
TRBV6-2/TRBV6-3,14,ASSWGPGGAGNTIY
TRBV29-1,10,SAGTNSYEQY
TRBV7-3,15,ASSPNYGGASYNEQF
TRBV20-1,11,SAFDKAGTEAF
TRBV6-2/TRBV6-3,9,ASSNGGEQF
TRBV10-3,11,AINGDQGNTIY
TRBV9,12,ASRNRIDTGELF
TRBV3-1,12,ASSQGAAGNTIY
TRBV7-8,13,ASSLWLSENTEAF
TRBV9,11,ASSVPGANVLT
TRBV29-1,10,SVADRKTEAF
TRBV7-9,13,ASSDALPDNSPLH